The rows below give T cell receptor beta chains drawn from one sample of a study of blood T cells in healthy people across ages. TCRdb fed the 5' RACE reads into MiXCR, producing one record per CDR3 protein. The sample carries around 700,000 distinct CDR3 sequences, around 25% recorded once. The same specimen was also included in a second study, on T cells of mothers and their children.

Sequencing input: blood. These receptors all come from a boy younger than 18 in good health. The CDR3 runs from the conserved cysteine through the conserved F or W. Each record gives: V gene, J gene, D gene, clone size, CDR3 protein, CDR3 DNA. The D gene is left open where the match is weak. The size of a clone is reported for some rows only, either as once, few or many, or as a class for expanded clones.

V: TRBV11-1
J: TRBJ2-7
D: TRBD1
size: few
CDR3: CASSRQGQLYEQYF
DNA: TGTGCCAGCAGCCGACAGGGACAGTTGTACGAGCAGTACTTC

V: TRBV5-1
J: TRBJ2-5
D: TRBD1
size: few
CDR3: CASSQGDSQETQYF
DNA: TGCGCCAGCAGCCAAGGGGACAGCCAAGAGACCCAGTACTTC

V: TRBV6-5
J: TRBJ1-1
D: -
size: -
CDR3: CASSYLEHSEAFF
DNA: TGTGCCAGCAGTTACTTGGAGCACTCCGAAGCTTTCTTT

V: TRBV5-6
J: TRBJ2-7
D: TRBD2
size: -
CDR3: CASSETRGLATYEQYF
DNA: TGTGCCAGCAGCGAAACCCGAGGACTAGCCACCTACGAGCAGTACTTC

V: TRBV28
J: TRBJ2-7
D: TRBD1
size: -
CDR3: CASRGGTGLSYEQYF
DNA: TGTGCCAGCAGAGGCGGGACAGGGCTTTCCTACGAGCAGTACTTC

V: TRBV12-3/TRBV12-4
J: TRBJ2-5
D: TRBD1
size: -
CDR3: CASSPKGQTNNVGFF
DNA: TGTGCCAGCAGTCCCAAGGGACAGACTAACAATGTGGGGTTCTTC

V: TRBV6-5
J: TRBJ2-5
D: TRBD1
size: many
CDR3: CASRLQGWETQYF
DNA: TGTGCCAGCAGACTACAGGGGTGGGAGACCCAGTACTTC

V: TRBV7-2
J: TRBJ2-7
D: -
size: -
CDR3: CASSSSFFAYEQYF
DNA: TGTGCCAGCAGCTCGAGTTTTTTCGCCTACGAGCAGTACTTC

V: TRBV29-1
J: TRBJ2-7
D: -
size: few
CDR3: CSVDEGGFPSEQYF
DNA: TGCAGCGTTGATGAGGGGGGGTTCCCTTCCGAGCAGTACTTC

V: TRBV28
J: TRBJ2-2
D: -
size: few
CDR3: CASSFLRDGTGELFF
DNA: TGTGCCAGCAGTTTCCTCAGGGACGGGACCGGGGAGCTGTTTTTT

V: TRBV5-5
J: TRBJ1-5
D: -
size: -
CDR3: CASSPGVSQPQHF
DNA: TGTGCCAGCAGCCCAGGGGTGAGTCAGCCCCAGCATTTT

V: TRBV6-4
J: TRBJ2-2
D: -
size: many
CDR3: CASSEDNTGELFF
DNA: TGTGCCAGCAGTGAGGACAACACCGGGGAGCTGTTTTTT

V: TRBV6-1
J: TRBJ2-7
D: TRBD2
size: -
CDR3: CASTGSGGESPYEQYF
DNA: TGTGCCAGCACGGGTAGCGGGGGAGAGAGCCCCTACGAGCAGTACTTC

V: TRBV11-2
J: TRBJ1-6
D: TRBD1
size: few
CDR3: CASSLSFVTGDSPLHF
DNA: TGTGCCAGCAGCTTAAGTTTCGTGACAGGGGATTCACCCCTCCACTTT

V: TRBV10-3
J: TRBJ2-3
D: -
size: few
CDR3: CAISEFELDTQYF
DNA: TGTGCCATCAGTGAGTTTGAATTAGATACGCAGTATTTT

V: TRBV7-9
J: TRBJ1-1
D: -
size: -
CDR3: CASSYSTGRGTEAFF
DNA: TGTGCCAGCAGCTACTCAACAGGGAGGGGTACTGAAGCTTTCTTT

V: TRBV4-1
J: TRBJ2-7
D: TRBD1
size: -
CDR3: CASSHGTGNEQYF
DNA: TGCGCCAGCAGCCACGGGACAGGGAATGAGCAGTACTTC

V: TRBV12-3/TRBV12-4
J: TRBJ2-1
D: -
size: -
CDR3: CASSLLGNNEQFF
DNA: TGTGCCAGCAGTTTATTGGGGAACAATGAGCAGTTCTTC

V: TRBV20-1
J: TRBJ2-7
D: -
size: -
CDR3: CSARDAPGPIYEQYF
DNA: TGCAGTGCTAGAGATGCCCCGGGACCGATCTACGAGCAGTACTTC

V: TRBV10-3
J: TRBJ2-5
D: TRBD2
size: -
CDR3: CAISAVTGRAETQYF
DNA: TGTGCCATCAGTGCGGTGACGGGGAGGGCAGAGACCCAGTACTTC

V: TRBV29-1
J: TRBJ2-7
D: TRBD2
size: few
CDR3: CSVERSGRAYEQYF
DNA: TGCAGCGTTGAACGGTCAGGGAGGGCCTACGAGCAGTACTTC

V: TRBV29-1
J: TRBJ2-5
D: -
size: few
CDR3: CSVADGETQYF
DNA: TGCAGCGTCGCCGATGGGGAGACCCAGTACTTC

V: TRBV7-3
J: TRBJ2-5
D: -
size: -
CDR3: CASSIPFGNGQFF
DNA: -

V: TRBV7-9
J: TRBJ1-6
D: -
size: -
CDR3: CASRGGQGNSPLHF
DNA: TGTGCCAGCAGGGGAGGGCAGGGGAATTCACCCCTCCACTTT

V: TRBV5-1
J: TRBJ2-1
D: TRBD2
size: few
CDR3: CASSAGLAGGPILNEQFF
DNA: TGCGCCAGCAGCGCGGGACTAGCGGGAGGCCCAATCCTCAATGAGCAGTTCTTC

V: TRBV12-3/TRBV12-4
J: TRBJ1-1
D: TRBD1
size: few
CDR3: CASTKDRANTEAFF
DNA: TGTGCCAGCACCAAGGACAGGGCGAACACTGAAGCTTTCTTT

V: TRBV14
J: TRBJ2-7
D: TRBD1
size: -
CDR3: CASSQGGGRYEQYF
DNA: TGTGCCAGCAGCCAAGGAGGGGGCCGCTACGAGCAGTACTTC

V: TRBV3-1
J: TRBJ2-5
D: TRBD2
size: few
CDR3: CASSQPGLAGDETQYF
DNA: TGTGCCAGCAGCCAACCGGGACTAGCGGGGGACGAGACCCAGTACTTC

V: TRBV28
J: TRBJ2-5
D: -
size: -
CDR3: CASSFPGDPEGETQYF
DNA: TGTGCCAGCAGTTTTCCGGGGGACCCCGAGGGTGAGACCCAGTACTTC

V: TRBV5-1
J: TRBJ2-7
D: TRBD1
size: few
CDR3: CASSLDTPGQGRRFEQYF
DNA: TGCGCCAGCAGCTTGGATACCCCAGGACAGGGGAGACGTTTCGAGCAGTACTTC

V: TRBV12-3/TRBV12-4
J: TRBJ2-4
D: -
size: few
CDR3: CASRPTPPDDIQYF
DNA: TGTGCCAGCAGGCCGACACCTCCGGATGACATTCAGTACTTC

V: TRBV29-1
J: TRBJ1-2
D: TRBD1
size: -
CDR3: CSVVWTGEIGGYTF
DNA: TGCAGCGTTGTCTGGACAGGGGAGATCGGTGGCTACACCTTC

V: TRBV5-1
J: TRBJ2-3
D: -
size: many
CDR3: CASSETGTRGDTQYF
DNA: TGCGCCAGCAGCGAAACAGGGACTCGTGGGGATACGCAGTATTTT

V: TRBV5-6
J: TRBJ1-6
D: -
size: -
CDR3: CASSLDPTVNSPLHF
DNA: TGTGCCAGCAGCTTGGACCCAACGGTAAATTCACCCCTCCACTTT

V: TRBV6-5
J: TRBJ2-5
D: TRBD2
size: -
CDR3: CASSPVEGLAGVKFF
DNA: TGTGCCAGCAGTCCTGTGGAGGGACTAGCGGGGGTGAAGTTCTTC

V: TRBV6-6
J: TRBJ2-2
D: -
size: -
CDR3: CASKQGYWTGELFF
DNA: TGTGCCAGCAAGCAGGGTTACTGGACCGGGGAGCTGTTTTTT

V: TRBV6-5
J: TRBJ1-1
D: -
size: many
CDR3: CASVGRGRAFF
DNA: TGTGCCAGCGTGGGCAGGGGCAGAGCTTTCTTT

V: TRBV20-1
J: TRBJ1-4
D: -
size: few
CDR3: CSARKPNEKLFF
DNA: TGCAGTGCTAGAAAGCCTAATGAAAAACTGTTTTTT

V: TRBV7-9
J: TRBJ2-1
D: -
size: few
CDR3: CASSFLGDSDYNEQFF
DNA: TGTGCCAGCAGCTTTTTGGGTGATTCGGATTACAATGAGCAGTTCTTC

V: TRBV10-2
J: TRBJ2-7
D: TRBD2
size: -
CDR3: CASTLRSGSVPYEQYF
DNA: TGCGCCAGCACCCTTCGAAGCGGGAGTGTACCCTACGAGCAGTACTTC

V: TRBV4-2
J: TRBJ1-4
D: -
size: once
CDR3: CASSQGGEGVKLFF
DNA: TGTGCCAGCAGCCAAGGGGGCGAGGGGGTAAAACTGTTTTTT